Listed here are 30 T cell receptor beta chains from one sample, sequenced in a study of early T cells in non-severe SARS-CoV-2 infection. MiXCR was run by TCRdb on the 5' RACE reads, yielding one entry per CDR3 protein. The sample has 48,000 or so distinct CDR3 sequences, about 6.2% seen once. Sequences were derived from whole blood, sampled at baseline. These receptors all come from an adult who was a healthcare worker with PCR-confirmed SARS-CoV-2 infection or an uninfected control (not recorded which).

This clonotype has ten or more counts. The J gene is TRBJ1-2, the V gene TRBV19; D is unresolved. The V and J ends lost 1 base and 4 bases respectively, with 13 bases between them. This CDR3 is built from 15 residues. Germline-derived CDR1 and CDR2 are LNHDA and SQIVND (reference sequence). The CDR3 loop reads CASSIVGYSLYGYTF. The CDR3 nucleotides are TGTGCCAGTAGTATAGTGGGATACTCGCTCTATGGCTACACCTTC.

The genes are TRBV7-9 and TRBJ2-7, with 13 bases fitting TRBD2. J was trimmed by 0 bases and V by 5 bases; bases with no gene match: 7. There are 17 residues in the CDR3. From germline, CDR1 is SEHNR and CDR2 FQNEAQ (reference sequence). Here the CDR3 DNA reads TGTGCCAGCAGCGCCGCACTAGCGGGAGGGCCCTCCTACGAGCAGTACTTC. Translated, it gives CASSAALAGGPSYEQYF.

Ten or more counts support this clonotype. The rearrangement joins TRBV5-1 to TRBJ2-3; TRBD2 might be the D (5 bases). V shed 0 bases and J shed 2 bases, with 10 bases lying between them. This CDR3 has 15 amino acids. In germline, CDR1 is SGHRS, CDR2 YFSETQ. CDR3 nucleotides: TGCGCCAGCAGCTTGGACGGGGTTGACACAGATACGCAGTATTTT. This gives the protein CASSLDGVDTDTQYF. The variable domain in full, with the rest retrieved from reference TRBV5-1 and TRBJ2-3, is KAGVTQTPRYLIKTRGQQVTLSCSPISGHRSVSWYQQTPGQGLQFLFEYFSETQRNKGNFPGRFSGRQFSNSRSEMNVSTLELGDSALYLCASSLDGVDTDTQYFGPGTRLTVL.

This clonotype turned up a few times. CDR3 DNA: TGCAGTGTCGTACAGGGGAGTACGCAGTATTTT. It translates to CSVVQGSTQYF. The chain combines TRBV20-1 with TRBJ2-3; TRBD1 matches 7 bases. The CDR3 consists of 11 residues. Trimming took 7 bases from V and 8 from J; bases not matched to a gene: 6. Germline V gives CDR1 DFQATT, CDR2 SNEGSKA (reference sequence).

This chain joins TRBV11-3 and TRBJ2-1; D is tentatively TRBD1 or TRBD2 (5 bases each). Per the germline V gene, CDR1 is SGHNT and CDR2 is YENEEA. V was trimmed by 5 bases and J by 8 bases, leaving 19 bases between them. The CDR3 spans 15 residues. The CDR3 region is CASSEWGSSSHEQFF. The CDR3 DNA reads TGTGCCAGCAGCGAATGGGGGTCTAGCTCCCATGAGCAGTTCTTC.

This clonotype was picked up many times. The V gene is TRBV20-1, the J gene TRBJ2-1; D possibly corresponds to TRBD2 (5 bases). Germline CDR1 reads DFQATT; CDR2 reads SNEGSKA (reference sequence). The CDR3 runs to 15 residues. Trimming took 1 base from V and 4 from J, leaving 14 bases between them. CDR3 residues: CSARVEGANYNEQFF. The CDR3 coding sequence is TGCAGTGCTAGAGTCGAGGGAGCGAATTACAATGAGCAGTTCTTC.

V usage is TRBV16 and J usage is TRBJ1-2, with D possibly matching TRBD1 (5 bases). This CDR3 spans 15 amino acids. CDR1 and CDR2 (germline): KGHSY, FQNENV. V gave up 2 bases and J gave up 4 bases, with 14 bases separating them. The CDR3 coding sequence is TGTGCCAGCAGCCAAGCCGGACACGCACCCTATGGCTACACCTTC. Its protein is CASSQAGHAPYGYTF. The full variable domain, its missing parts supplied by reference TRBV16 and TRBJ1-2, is GEEVAQTPKHLVRGEGQKAKLYCAPIKGHSYVFWYQQVLKNEFKFLISFQNENVFDETGMPKERFSAKCLPNSPCSLEIQATKLEDSAVYFCASSQAGHAPYGYTFGSGTRLTVV.

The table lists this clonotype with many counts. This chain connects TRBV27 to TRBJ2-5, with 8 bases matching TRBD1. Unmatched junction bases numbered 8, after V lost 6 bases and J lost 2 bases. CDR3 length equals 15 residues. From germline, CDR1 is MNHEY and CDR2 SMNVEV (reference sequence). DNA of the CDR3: TGTGCCAGCAGCTTTAACAGGGGGGCACAAGAGACCCAGTACTTC. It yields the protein CASSFNRGAQETQYF.

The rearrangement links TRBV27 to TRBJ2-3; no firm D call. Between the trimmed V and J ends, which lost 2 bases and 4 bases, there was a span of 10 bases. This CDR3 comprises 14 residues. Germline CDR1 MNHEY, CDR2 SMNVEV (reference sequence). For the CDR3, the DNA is TGTGCCAGCAGTTTAGGTCCAGTCTCAGATACGCAGTATTTT. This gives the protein CASSLGPVSDTQYF.

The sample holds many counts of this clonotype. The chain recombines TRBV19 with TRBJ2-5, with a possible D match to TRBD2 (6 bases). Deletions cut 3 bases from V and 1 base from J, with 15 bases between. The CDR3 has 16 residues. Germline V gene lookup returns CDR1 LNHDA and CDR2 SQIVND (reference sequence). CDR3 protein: CASSISSGLSQETQYF. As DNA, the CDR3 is TGTGCCAGTAGTATTAGTTCCGGACTATCCCAAGAGACCCAGTACTTC. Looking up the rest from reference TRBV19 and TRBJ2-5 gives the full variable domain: DGGITQSPKYLFRKEGQNVTLSCEQNLNHDAMYWYRQDPGQGLRLIYYSQIVNDFQKGDIAEGYSVSREKKESFPLTVTSAQKNPTAFYLCASSISSGLSQETQYFGPGTRLLVL.

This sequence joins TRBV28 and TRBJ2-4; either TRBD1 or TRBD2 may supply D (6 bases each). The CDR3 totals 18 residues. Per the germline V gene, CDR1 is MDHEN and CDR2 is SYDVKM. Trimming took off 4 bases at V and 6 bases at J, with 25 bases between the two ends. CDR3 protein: CASSSPGAPDSRGNIQYF. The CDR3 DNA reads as TGTGCCAGCAGTTCCCCGGGGGCTCCGGACTCTAGAGGAAACATTCAGTACTTC.

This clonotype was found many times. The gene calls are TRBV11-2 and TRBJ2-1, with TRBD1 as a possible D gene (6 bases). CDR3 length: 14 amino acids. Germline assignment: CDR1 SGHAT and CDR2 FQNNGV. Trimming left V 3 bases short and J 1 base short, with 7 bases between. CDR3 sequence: CASSFRGSYNEQFF. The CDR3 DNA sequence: TGTGCCAGCAGCTTCAGGGGTTCCTACAATGAGCAGTTCTTC.

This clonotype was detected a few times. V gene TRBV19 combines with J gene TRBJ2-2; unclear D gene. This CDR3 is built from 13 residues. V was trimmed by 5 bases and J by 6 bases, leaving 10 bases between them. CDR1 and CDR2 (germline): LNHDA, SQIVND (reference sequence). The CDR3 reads CASSSLYPGELFF. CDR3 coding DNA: TGTGCCAGTAGTTCCCTCTACCCCGGGGAGCTGTTTTTT.

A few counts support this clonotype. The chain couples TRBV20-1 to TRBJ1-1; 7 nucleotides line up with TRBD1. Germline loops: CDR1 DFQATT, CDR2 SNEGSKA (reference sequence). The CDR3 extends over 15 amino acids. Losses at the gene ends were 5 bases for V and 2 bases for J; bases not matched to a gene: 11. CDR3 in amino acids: CSAGGGGAGNTEAFF. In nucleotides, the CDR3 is TGCAGTGCTGGCGGAGGGGGCGCCGGTAACACTGAAGCTTTCTTT.

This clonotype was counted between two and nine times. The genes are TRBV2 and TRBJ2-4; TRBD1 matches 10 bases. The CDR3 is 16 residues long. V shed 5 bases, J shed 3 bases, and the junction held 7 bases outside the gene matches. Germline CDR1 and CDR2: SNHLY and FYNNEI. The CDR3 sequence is CASSPTGGAVKNIQYF. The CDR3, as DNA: TGTGCCAGCAGTCCGACAGGGGGCGCTGTCAAAAACATTCAGTACTTC.

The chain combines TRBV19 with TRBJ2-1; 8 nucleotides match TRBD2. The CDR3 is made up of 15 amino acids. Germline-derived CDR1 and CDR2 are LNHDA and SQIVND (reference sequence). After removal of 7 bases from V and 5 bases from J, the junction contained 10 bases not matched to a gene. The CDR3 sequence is CASNTQGLADNEQFF. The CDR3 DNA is TGTGCCAGTAACACACAAGGACTAGCTGACAATGAGCAGTTCTTC.

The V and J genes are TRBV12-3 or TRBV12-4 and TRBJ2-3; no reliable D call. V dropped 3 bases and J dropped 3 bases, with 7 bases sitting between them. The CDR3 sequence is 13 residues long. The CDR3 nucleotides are TGTGCCAGCAGTTTTGTAGGTACAGATACGCAGTATTTT. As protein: CASSFVGTDTQYF.

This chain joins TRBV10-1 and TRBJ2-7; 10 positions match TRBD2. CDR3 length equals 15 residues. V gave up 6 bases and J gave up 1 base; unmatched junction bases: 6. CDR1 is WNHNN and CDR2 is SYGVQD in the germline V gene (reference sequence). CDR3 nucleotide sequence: TGCGCCAGCAGCAGCCAGACTAGCGGGTCCTACGAGCAGTACTTC. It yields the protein CASSSQTSGSYEQYF.

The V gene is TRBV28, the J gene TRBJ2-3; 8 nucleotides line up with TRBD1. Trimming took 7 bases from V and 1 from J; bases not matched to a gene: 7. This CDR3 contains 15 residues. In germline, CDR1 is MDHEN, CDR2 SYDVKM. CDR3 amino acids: CASNPQGAGTDTQYF. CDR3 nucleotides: TGTGCCAGCAACCCCCAGGGGGCGGGCACAGATACGCAGTATTTT.

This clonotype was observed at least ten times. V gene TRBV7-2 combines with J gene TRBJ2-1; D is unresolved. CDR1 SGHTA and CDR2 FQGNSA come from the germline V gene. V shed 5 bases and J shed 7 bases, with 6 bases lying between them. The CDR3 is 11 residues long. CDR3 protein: CASSQANEQFF. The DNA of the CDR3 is TGTGCCAGCAGCCAAGCTAATGAGCAGTTCTTC.

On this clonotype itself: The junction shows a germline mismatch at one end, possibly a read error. DNA for the CDR3: TGTACCAGCAGCTCGGGACTAGCGAAAGAGACCCAGTACTTC. It encodes CTSSSGLAKETQYF. The genes are TRBV7-8 and TRBJ2-5; 10 bases fit TRBD2. CDR3 length equals 14 residues. The germline gives CDR1 SGHVS, CDR2 FQNEAQ. The entire variable domain, with the rest obtained from reference TRBV7-8 and TRBJ2-5, is as follows: GAGVSQSPRYKVAKRGQDVALRCDPISGHVSLFWYQQALGQGPEFLTYFQNEAQLDKSGLPSDRFFAERPEGSVSTLKIQRTQQEDSAVYLCTSSSGLAKETQYFGPGTRLLVL.

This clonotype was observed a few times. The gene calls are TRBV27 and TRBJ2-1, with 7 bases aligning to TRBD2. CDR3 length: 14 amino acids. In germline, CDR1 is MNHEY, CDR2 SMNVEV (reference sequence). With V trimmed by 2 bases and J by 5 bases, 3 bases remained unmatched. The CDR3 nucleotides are TGTGCCAGCAGTTTAGTGGGAGGGCACAATGAGCAGTTCTTC. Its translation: CASSLVGGHNEQFF.

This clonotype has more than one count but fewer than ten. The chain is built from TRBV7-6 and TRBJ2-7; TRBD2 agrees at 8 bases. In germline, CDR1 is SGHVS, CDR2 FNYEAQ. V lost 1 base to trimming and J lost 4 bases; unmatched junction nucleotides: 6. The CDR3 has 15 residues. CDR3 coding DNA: TGTGCCAGCAGCTTAGTTAGCGGGAAATCATACGAGCAGTACTTC. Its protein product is CASSLVSGKSYEQYF.

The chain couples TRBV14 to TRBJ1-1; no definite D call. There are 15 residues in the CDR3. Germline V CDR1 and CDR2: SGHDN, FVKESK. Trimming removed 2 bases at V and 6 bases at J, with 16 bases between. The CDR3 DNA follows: TGTGCCAGCAGCCAAAGGAGTTTTAGGGATGCTGAAGCTTTCTTT. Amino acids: CASSQRSFRDAEAFF.

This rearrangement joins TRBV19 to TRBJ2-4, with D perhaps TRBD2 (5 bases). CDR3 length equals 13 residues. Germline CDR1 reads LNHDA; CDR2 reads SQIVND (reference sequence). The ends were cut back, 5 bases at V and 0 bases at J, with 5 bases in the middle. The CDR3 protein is CASSGLAKNIQYF. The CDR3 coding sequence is TGTGCCAGTAGTGGACTAGCCAAAAACATTCAGTACTTC.

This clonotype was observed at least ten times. The DNA for the CDR3 is TGCGCCAGCAGTGACCCCCCGCGAAACTATGGCTACACCTTC. Its translation: CASSDPPRNYGYTF. The J gene is TRBJ1-2, the V gene TRBV10-1; D is undetermined. Germline V CDR1 and CDR2: WNHNN, SYGVQD (reference sequence). Trimming shortened V by 3 bases and J by 2 bases, and 10 bases separated the two germline ends. The CDR3 has 14 residues.

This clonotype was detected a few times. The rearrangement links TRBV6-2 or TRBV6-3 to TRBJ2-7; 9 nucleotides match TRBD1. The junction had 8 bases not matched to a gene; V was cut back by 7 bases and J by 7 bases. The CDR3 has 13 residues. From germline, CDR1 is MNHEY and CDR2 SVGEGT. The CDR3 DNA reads TGTGCCAGCACCGATATCGGGACAGGGGAGCAGTACTTC. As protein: CASTDIGTGEQYF.

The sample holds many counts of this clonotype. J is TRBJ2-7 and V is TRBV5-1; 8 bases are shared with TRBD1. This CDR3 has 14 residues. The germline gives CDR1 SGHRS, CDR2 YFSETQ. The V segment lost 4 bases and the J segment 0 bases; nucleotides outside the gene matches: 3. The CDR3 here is CASSRDRFSYEQYF. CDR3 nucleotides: TGCGCCAGCAGCCGGGACAGGTTCTCCTACGAGCAGTACTTC.

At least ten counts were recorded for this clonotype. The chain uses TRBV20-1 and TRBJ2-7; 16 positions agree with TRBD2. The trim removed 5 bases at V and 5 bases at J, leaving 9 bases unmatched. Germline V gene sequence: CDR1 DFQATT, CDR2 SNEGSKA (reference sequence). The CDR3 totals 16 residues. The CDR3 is CSAHPGTSGRGDEQYF. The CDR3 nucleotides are TGCAGTGCTCACCCCGGGACTAGCGGGAGGGGGGACGAGCAGTACTTC.

This CDR3 reads CSVVSGYTF. The CDR3 DNA follows: TGCAGCGTTGTAAGTGGCTACACCTTC. The genes are TRBV29-1 and TRBJ1-2; D is uncertain. Germline V lookup: CDR1 SQVTM, CDR2 ANQGSEA. V lost 4 bases and J lost 7, with 4 bases in between. The CDR3 is 9 amino acids.